Reported below is one T cell receptor (beta chain). This CDR3 is 19 amino acids long. CDR1 and CDR2 (germline): SGHAT, FQNNGV. The ends were cut back, 5 bases at V and 4 bases at J, with 24 bases in the middle. As handled by the study authors: Cell counts per sample came from amplifying reference gene primers. Repertoires were generated with immunoSEQ multiplex PCR, while TCRdb's copy carries only in-frame clones and drops some. V, J and clone size are those of that table, while D and trimming were read from the DNA. The data hold roughly 200,000 clones, with 84% observed a single time. This sample stems from a study of blood T cell repertoires in COVID-19. For the study at large: Samples representing acute and convalescent COVID-19 were sourced from the United States, Italy and Spain.

Those enrolled in Seattle joined during active infection and were followed longitudinally afterward. This sequence joins TRBV11-2 and TRBJ2-6, with D possibly being TRBD1 (5 bases). This receptor was identified in an elderly woman with COVID-19, enrolled during active disease. Sequencing was done on a sample of peripheral blood. Here the CDR3 DNA reads TGTGCCAGCAGCCCCACAGGCAGGCTGATTGGGGTCGGGGCCAACGTCCTGACTTTC. This codes for CASSPTGRLIGVGANVLTF.